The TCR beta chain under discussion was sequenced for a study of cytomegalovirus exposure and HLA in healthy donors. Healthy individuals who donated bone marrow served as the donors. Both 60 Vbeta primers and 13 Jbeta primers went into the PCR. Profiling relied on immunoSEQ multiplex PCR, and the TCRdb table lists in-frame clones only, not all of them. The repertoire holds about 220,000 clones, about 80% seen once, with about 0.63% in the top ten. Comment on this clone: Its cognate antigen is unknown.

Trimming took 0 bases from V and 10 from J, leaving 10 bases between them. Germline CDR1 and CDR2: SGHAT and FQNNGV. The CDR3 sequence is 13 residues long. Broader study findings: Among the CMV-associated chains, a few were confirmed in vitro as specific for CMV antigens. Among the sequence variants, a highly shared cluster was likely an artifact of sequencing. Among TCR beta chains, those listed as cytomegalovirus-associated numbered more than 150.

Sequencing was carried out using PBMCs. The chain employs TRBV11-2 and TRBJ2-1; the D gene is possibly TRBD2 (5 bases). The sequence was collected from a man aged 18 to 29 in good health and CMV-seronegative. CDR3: CASSLDLAREQFF. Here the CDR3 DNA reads TGTGCCAGCAGCTTAGATCTAGCCCGGGAGCAGTTCTTC. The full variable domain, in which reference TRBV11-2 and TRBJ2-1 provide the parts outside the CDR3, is EAGVAQSPRYKIIEKRQSVAFWCNPISGHATLYWYQQILGQGPKLLIQFQNNGVVDDSQLPKDRFSAERLKGVDSTLKIQPAKLEDSAVYLCASSLDLAREQFFGPGTRLTVL.